Here is one TCR beta chain with its context. These data belong to a study of control samples from healthy donors and cancer patients. CDR3 length: 16 amino acids. Germline V gives CDR1 MNHNS, CDR2 SASEGT. The V and J ends lost 4 bases and 7 bases, in that order; junction bases with no gene match: 13. The repertoire was sequenced with immunoSEQ multiplex PCR; TCRdb's copy has only in-frame clones and lacks some. This sample has 85,000 to 100,000 clones, with approximately 95% found just once. Sequences were obtained from blood. The chain couples TRBV6-1 to TRBJ2-1, with TRBD2 matching 7 bases. The clonotype was recovered from a man between 18 and 29 years old in good health. CDR3 sequence (DNA): TGTGCCAGCAGTGTCCGGGACTACAAAGCGGGGAATGAGCAGTTCTTC. It yields the protein CASSVRDYKAGNEQFF.